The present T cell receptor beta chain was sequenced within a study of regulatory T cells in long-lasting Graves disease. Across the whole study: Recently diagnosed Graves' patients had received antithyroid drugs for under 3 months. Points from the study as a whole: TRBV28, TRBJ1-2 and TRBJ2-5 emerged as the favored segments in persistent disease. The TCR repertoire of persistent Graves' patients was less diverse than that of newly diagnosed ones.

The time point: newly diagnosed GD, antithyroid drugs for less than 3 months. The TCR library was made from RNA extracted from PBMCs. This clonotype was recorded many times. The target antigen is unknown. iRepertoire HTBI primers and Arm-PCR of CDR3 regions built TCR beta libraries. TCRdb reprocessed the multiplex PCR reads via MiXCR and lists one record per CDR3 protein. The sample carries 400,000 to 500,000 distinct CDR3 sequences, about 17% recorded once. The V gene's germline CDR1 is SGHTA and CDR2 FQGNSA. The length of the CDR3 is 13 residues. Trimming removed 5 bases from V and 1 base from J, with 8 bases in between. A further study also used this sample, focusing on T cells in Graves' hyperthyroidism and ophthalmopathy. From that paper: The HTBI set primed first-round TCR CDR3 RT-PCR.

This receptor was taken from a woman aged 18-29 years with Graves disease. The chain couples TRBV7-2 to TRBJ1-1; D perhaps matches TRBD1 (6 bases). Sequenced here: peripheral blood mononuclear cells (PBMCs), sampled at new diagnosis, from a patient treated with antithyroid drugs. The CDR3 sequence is CASSLDRNTEAFF. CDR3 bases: TGTGCCAGCAGCCTGGACAGGAACACTGAAGCTTTCTTT.